Following are 22 T cell receptor beta chains from one sample sequenced in a study of blood T cell repertoires in COVID-19. Libraries were prepared by immunoSEQ multiplex PCR; TCRdb keeps only in-frame clonotypes and omits some of them. Found here are a few hundred thousand clones, about 90% of them singletons; the top ten hold under 2.5%. The sequencing sample was made of PBMCs or T cells enriched from blood (not recorded which). These receptors were collected from a woman aged 55 to 70 who had recovered from COVID-19.

J is TRBJ1-1 and V is TRBV7-9; D gene uncertain. V was clipped by 4 bases and J by 1 base, with 13 bases between them. The length of the CDR3 is 15 residues. CDR1 SEHNR and CDR2 FQNEAQ come from the germline V gene (reference sequence). The chain's CDR3 is CASSSDRHANTEAFF. The CDR3 nucleotides are TGTGCCAGCAGCTCCGACCGACACGCGAACACTGAAGCTTTCTTT. The full variable domain, in which reference TRBV7-9 and TRBJ1-1 provide the parts outside the CDR3, is DTGVSQNPRHKITKRGQNVTFRCDPISEHNRLYWYRQTLGQGPEFLTYFQNEAQLEKSRLLSDRFSAERPKGSFSTLEIQRTEQGDSAMYLCASSSDRHANTEAFFGQGTRLTVV.

The gene calls are TRBV5-1 and TRBJ1-4, with TRBD1 matching over 7 bases. Germline lookup yields CDR1 SGHRS and CDR2 YFSETQ. The ends lost 0 bases at V and 6 bases at J; junction bases unmatched: 2. CDR3 length: 14 amino acids. CDR3 loop: CASSLAGTDEKLFF. The CDR3 DNA reads as TGCGCCAGCAGCTTGGCCGGGACAGATGAAAAACTGTTTTTT.

This chain joins TRBV15 and TRBJ2-1; 7 positions agree with TRBD2. The trim removed 5 bases at V and 10 bases at J, leaving 8 bases unmatched. CDR3 size: 13 residues. CDR1 and CDR2 (germline): LNHNV, YYDKDF (reference sequence). CDR3 coding DNA: TGTGCCACCAGCGTCTCGGGGGGTGGGGAGCAGTTCTTC. Its translation: CATSVSGGGEQFF. Full variable domain (rest looked up from reference TRBV15 and TRBJ2-1): DAMVIQNPRYQVTQFGKPVTLSCSQTLNHNVMYWYQQKSSQAPKLLFHYYDKDFNNEADTPDNFQSRRPNTSFCFLDIRSPGLGDTAMYLCATSVSGGGEQFFGPGTRLTVL.

The chain recombines TRBV5-6 with TRBJ1-6; D gene ambiguous. Germline CDR1 is SGHDT and CDR2 is YYEEEE. V was shortened by 2 bases and J by 8 bases, with 8 bases between the two germline ends. The CDR3 is 13 amino acids. The CDR3 protein is CASSFDTDSPLHF. The CDR3 DNA is TGTGCCAGCAGCTTCGACACCGATTCACCCCTCCACTTT. Drawing the rest from reference TRBV5-6 and TRBJ1-6, the complete variable domain is DAGVTQSPTHLIKTRGQQVTLRCSPKSGHDTVSWYQQALGQGPQFIFQYYEEEERQRGNFPDRFSGHQFPNYSSELNVNALLLGDSALYLCASSFDTDSPLHFGNGTRLTVT.

The chain combines TRBV10-3 with TRBJ1-4; no firm D call. Per the germline V gene, CDR1 is ENHRY and CDR2 is SYGVKD. CDR3 length equals 13 residues. V was pared by 6 bases and J by 2 bases, with 7 bases between. The chain's CDR3 is CAIRRDTNEKLFF. CDR3 bases: TGTGCCATCAGGAGGGATACTAATGAAAAACTGTTTTTT.

This clone was detected once. The chain joins TRBV11-2 to TRBJ2-7, with D uncertain. The CDR3 is made up of 14 amino acids. Trimming shortened V by 1 base and J by 9 bases, and 16 bases separated the two germline ends. Germline loops: CDR1 SGHAT, CDR2 FQNNGV. For the CDR3, the DNA is TGTGCCAGCAGCTTAGGGAGCTCCACCCCCGGGCAGTACTTC. Translation: CASSLGSSTPGQYF.

This chain uses TRBV7-3 with TRBJ2-5, with D perhaps matching TRBD2 (6 bases). V was clipped by 5 bases and J by 5 bases, with 15 bases between them. The CDR3 contains 14 residues. Germline CDR1 reads SGHTA; CDR2 reads FQGTGA. DNA for the CDR3: TGTGCCAGCAGCCGACTAGGCCCTGGGGAGACCCAGTACTTC. The encoded protein is CASSRLGPGETQYF.

The V call is TRBV5-1, the J call TRBJ2-7, with 8 bases matching TRBD2. CDR1 is SGHRS and CDR2 is YFSETQ in the germline V gene. The V and J ends lost 1 base and 3 bases, in that order; junction bases with no gene match: 6. This CDR3 spans 15 amino acids. In DNA, the CDR3 is TGCGCCAGCAGCTTGCAACTAGCGGACAACTACGAGCAGTACTTC. This codes for CASSLQLADNYEQYF.

The rearrangement uses TRBV19 and TRBJ2-3; 10 nucleotides align to TRBD2. CDR1 LNHDA and CDR2 SQIVND come from the germline V gene (reference sequence). The length of the CDR3 is 15 residues. J lost 0 bases, V lost 4 bases, and 1 base had no gene match. CDR3 in amino acids: CASSTLAGSTDTQYF. For the CDR3, the DNA is TGTGCCAGTAGTACACTAGCGGGGAGCACAGATACGCAGTATTTT.

The chain links TRBV5-1 to TRBJ2-5; 12 bases agree with TRBD2. In germline, CDR1 is SGHRS, CDR2 YFSETQ. This CDR3 has 15 amino acids. The J segment lost 2 bases and the V segment lost 5 bases, leaving 4 bases of the junction unmatched. CDR3 protein: CASSLAGGQQETQYF. CDR3 coding DNA: TGCGCCAGCAGTCTAGCGGGGGGGCAGCAAGAGACCCAGTACTTC.

This clone was detected once. The V call is TRBV5-1, the J call TRBJ1-4; D not resolved. Germline CDR1 reads SGHRS; CDR2 reads YFSETQ. This CDR3 has 14 residues. V was cut by 3 bases and J by 5 bases, with 11 bases left in between. The CDR3 DNA is TGCGCCAGCAGCTACCTCCCGGGGAATGAAAAACTGTTTTTT. It specifies CASSYLPGNEKLFF.

The V gene is TRBV7-2, the J gene TRBJ1-5, with D unresolved. V was shortened by 6 bases and J by 4 bases, with 13 bases between the two germline ends. There are 14 residues in the CDR3. Germline loops: CDR1 SGHTA, CDR2 FQGNSA. The CDR3 region has the DNA TGTGCCAGCAGTTTTACGGGAAGGAATCAGCCCCAGCATTTT. Translating gives CASSFTGRNQPQHF.

The V gene is TRBV20-1, the J gene TRBJ1-1, with D uncertain. Germline V lookup: CDR1 DFQATT, CDR2 SNEGSKA (reference sequence). The CDR3 length is 10 residues. Trimming removed 2 bases at V and 7 bases at J, with 5 bases between. DNA of the CDR3: TGCAGTGCTAGACGTCTTGAAGCTTTCTTT. It is translated as CSARRLEAFF.

V is TRBV23-1 and J is TRBJ2-2; 7 bases match TRBD1. TRBV23-1 is classed as an ORF, of uncertain function. The V segment lost 6 bases and the J segment 0 bases; nucleotides outside the gene matches: 10. The CDR3 is made up of 17 amino acids. CDR3 loop: CASRRSPGQSNTGELFF. CDR3 sequence (DNA): TGCGCCAGCAGACGATCTCCGGGACAGTCGAACACCGGGGAGCTGTTTTTT.

The CDR3 sequence: CASSATVYSGNTIYF. For the CDR3, the DNA is TGTGCCAGCAGTGCGACAGTCTACTCTGGAAACACCATATATTTT. The chain carries TRBV21-1 and TRBJ1-3; the table assigns TRBD1, which was not confirmed against the DNA. TRBV21-1 is reported as a pseudogene. This CDR3 contains 15 residues.

The J gene is TRBJ1-2, the V gene TRBV12-2; the table assigns TRBD1, which was not confirmed against the DNA. TRBV12-2 is a pseudogene. The CDR3 runs to 11 residues. The CDR3 region has the DNA TGTGCAAGTCGCCAGGCCTATGGCTACACCTTC. Its protein product is CASRQAYGYTF.

The V call is TRBV28, the J call TRBJ2-7, with 11 bases that match TRBD2. The V segment lost 2 bases and the J segment 3 bases; nucleotides outside the gene matches: 3. CDR1 and CDR2 (germline): MDHEN, SYDVKM. The CDR3 runs 15 residues. CDR3 nucleotides: TGTGCCAGCAGTTTAGCCGGGACTAGCGGCTACGAGCAGTACTTC. Translated, it gives CASSLAGTSGYEQYF. Supplemented by reference TRBV28 and TRBJ2-7, the full variable domain reads DVKVTQSSRYLVKRTGEKVFLECVQDMDHENMFWYRQDPGLGLRLIYFSYDVKMKEKGDIPEGYSVSREKKERFSLILESASTNQTSMYLCASSLAGTSGYEQYFGPGTRLTVT.

The V call is TRBV10-3, the J call TRBJ2-1; a possible D gene is TRBD2 (5 bases). Per germline, CDR1 ENHRY and CDR2 SYGVKD. The CDR3 has 12 residues. Trimming removed 8 bases at V and 5 bases at J, with 10 bases between. The CDR3: CAILRGNNEQFF. CDR3 DNA: TGTGCCATCTTGAGAGGGAACAATGAGCAGTTCTTC.

The chain combines TRBV15 with TRBJ1-5; D perhaps matches TRBD1 (6 bases). The CDR3 extends over 15 amino acids. V was pared by 1 base and J by 6 bases, with 13 bases between. Germline values: CDR1 LNHNV, CDR2 YYDKDF (reference sequence). The CDR3 loop is CATSRVGQKVQPQHF. CDR3 bases: TGTGCCACCAGCAGAGTTGGACAGAAGGTTCAGCCCCAGCATTTT.

V usage is TRBV29-1 and J usage is TRBJ2-7; a possible D gene is TRBD1 (6 bases). CDR3 length: 13 amino acids. V was shortened by 4 bases and J by 1 base, with 11 bases between the two germline ends. Germline V lookup: CDR1 SQVTM, CDR2 ANQGSEA. The CDR3 DNA is TGCAGCGTTGTCAGGGGCCCATCCTACGAGCAGTACTTC. Its protein product is CSVVRGPSYEQYF.

The chain couples TRBV5-1 to TRBJ2-2; the match to TRBD2 covers 8 bases. The CDR3 totals 17 residues. V shed 0 bases and J 3 bases; nucleotides not matched to a gene: 7. CDR1 is SGHRS, CDR2 YFSETQ, per germline. In DNA, the CDR3 is TGCGCCAGCAGCTTGGCCCCCGGGACTAGGGACACCGGGGAGCTGTTTTTT. Translation: CASSLAPGTRDTGELFF.

The V gene is TRBV28, the J gene TRBJ1-2; D possibly corresponds to TRBD1 (5 bases). The CDR3 length is 13 residues. Trimming pared 2 bases from V and 5 bases from J, leaving 9 bases between. The germline CDR1 and CDR2 sequences are MDHEN and SYDVKM. The CDR3 protein is CASSLAGLYGYTF. In DNA, the CDR3 is TGTGCCAGCAGTTTAGCAGGGCTGTATGGCTACACCTTC.